This entry is about one TCR beta chain. The antigen remains undetermined. This record comes from a study of vaccination and CD4 T cells after COVID-19. Study-wide context: Vaccinees got either two BNT162b2 doses or two mRNA-1273 doses. A CEFX pool, an HIV-1 Nef pool, or no peptide went to control cultures. Cells were stimulated with overlapping spike peptides from SARS-CoV-2, HCoV-NL63, HCoV-OC43 and HCoV-229E.

CDR3 length: 14 residues. Germline V gene sequence: CDR1 SGHTA, CDR2 FQGNSA. Trimming left V 5 bases short and J 7 bases short, with 12 bases between. Study results and caveats: Looking at convalescent patients, a median roughly 83% of reactive clones were present only post-vaccination.

Cultured CD4+ T cells had their DNA profiled by the Oncomine TCR Beta short-read assay. From the PCR reads, TCRdb called clonotypes with MiXCR, one entry per CDR3 protein. The sample has 20,000 to 25,000 distinct CDR3 sequences; approximately 48% are singletons. Treatment here: roughly 10-day PBMC culture with coronavirus spike peptide pools or control peptides (ViraFEST assay). The sample consisted of CD4+ T cells from blood, cultured in vitro, taken before SARS-CoV-2 vaccination. The chain joins TRBV7-2 to TRBJ1-6; D not certain. The source is a human donor who received a COVID-19 vaccine. The CDR3 bases are TGTGCCAGCAGCCCGAGGGTGTCAAATTCACCCCTCCACTTT. Protein product: CASSPRVSNSPLHF.